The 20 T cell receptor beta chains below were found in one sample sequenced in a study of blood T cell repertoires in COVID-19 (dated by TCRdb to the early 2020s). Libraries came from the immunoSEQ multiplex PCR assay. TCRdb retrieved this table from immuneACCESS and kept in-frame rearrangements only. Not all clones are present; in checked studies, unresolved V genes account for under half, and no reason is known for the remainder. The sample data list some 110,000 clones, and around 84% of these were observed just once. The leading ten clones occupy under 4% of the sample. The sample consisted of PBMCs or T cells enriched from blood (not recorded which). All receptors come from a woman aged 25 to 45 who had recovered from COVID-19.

The CDR3, as DNA: TGTGCCAGTAGTATCGGGACATTCCAAGAGACCCAGTACTTC. This encodes CASSIGTFQETQYF. The chain joins TRBV19 to TRBJ2-5; tentatively, D is TRBD1 (6 bases). Germline-derived CDR1 and CDR2 are LNHDA and SQIVND (reference sequence). The CDR3 covers 14 residues. V was pared by 3 bases and J by 1 base, with 9 bases between.

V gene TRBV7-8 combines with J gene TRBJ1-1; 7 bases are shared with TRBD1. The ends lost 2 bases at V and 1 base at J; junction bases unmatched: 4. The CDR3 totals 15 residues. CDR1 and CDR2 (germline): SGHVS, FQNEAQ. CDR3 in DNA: TGTGCCAGCAGCTTATGGGGGACAGAGAACACTGAAGCTTTCTTT. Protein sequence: CASSLWGTENTEAFF.

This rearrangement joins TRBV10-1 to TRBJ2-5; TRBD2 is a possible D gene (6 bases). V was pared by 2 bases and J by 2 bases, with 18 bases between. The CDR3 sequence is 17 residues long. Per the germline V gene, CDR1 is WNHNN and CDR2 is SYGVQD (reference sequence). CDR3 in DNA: TGCGCCAGCAGTGAGCCCTCGATGGTAGCGGAACAAGAGACCCAGTACTTC. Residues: CASSEPSMVAEQETQYF.

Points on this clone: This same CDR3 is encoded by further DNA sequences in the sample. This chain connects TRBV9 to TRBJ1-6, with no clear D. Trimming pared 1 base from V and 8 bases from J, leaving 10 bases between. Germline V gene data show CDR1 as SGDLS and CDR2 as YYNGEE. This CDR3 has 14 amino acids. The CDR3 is CASSVRQEDSPLHF. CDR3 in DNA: TGTGCCAGCAGCGTACGGCAGGAGGATTCACCCCTCCACTTT.

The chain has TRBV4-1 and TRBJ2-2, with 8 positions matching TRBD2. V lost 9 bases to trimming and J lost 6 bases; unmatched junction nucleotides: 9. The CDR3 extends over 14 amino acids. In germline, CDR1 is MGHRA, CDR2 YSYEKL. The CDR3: CASQRAGGPGELFF. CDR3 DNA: TGCGCCAGTCAGCGGGCGGGAGGCCCCGGGGAGCTGTTTTTT.

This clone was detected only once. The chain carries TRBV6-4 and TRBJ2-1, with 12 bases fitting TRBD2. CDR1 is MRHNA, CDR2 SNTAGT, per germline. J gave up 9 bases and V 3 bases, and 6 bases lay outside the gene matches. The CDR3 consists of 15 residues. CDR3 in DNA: TGTGCCAGCAGTGAAGGGCTAGCGGGAGGGTTTGAGCAGTTCTTC. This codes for CASSEGLAGGFEQFF.

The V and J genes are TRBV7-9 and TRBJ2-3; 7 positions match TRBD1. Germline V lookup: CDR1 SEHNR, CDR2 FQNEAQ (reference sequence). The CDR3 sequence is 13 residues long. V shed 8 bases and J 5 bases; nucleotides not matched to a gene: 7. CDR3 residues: CASRDRLRDTQYF. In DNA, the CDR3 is TGTGCCAGCCGGGACAGACTTCGAGATACGCAGTATTTT. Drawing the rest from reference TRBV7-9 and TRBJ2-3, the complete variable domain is DTGVSQNPRHKITKRGQNVTFRCDPISEHNRLYWYRQTLGQGPEFLTYFQNEAQLEKSRLLSDRFSAERPKGSFSTLEIQRTEQGDSAMYLCASRDRLRDTQYFGPGTRLTVL.

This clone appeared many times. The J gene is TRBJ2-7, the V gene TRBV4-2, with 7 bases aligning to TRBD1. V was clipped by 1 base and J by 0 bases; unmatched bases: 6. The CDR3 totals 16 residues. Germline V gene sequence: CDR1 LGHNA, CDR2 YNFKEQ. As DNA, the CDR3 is TGTGCCAGCAGCCAAGCCCCGGGACAGAGCTCCTACGAGCAGTACTTC. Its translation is CASSQAPGQSSYEQYF.

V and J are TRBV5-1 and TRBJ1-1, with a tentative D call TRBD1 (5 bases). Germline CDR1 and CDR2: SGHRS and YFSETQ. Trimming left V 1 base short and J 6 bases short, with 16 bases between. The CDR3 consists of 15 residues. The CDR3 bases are TGCGCCAGCAGCTTGCTGGGGGGGGATGTCTCTGAAGCTTTCTTT. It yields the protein CASSLLGGDVSEAFF.

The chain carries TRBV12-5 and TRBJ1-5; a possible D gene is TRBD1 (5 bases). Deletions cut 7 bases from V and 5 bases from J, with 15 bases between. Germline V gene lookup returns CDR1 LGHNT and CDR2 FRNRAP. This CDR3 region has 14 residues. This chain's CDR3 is CASATHGGDQPQHF. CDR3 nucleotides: TGTGCTAGTGCCACTCATGGGGGGGATCAGCCCCAGCATTTT.

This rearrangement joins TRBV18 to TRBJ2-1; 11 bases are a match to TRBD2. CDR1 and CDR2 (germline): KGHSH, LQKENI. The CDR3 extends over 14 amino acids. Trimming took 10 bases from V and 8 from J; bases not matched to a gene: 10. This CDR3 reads CATSTSGSRDEQFF. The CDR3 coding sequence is TGTGCCACCTCTACTAGCGGGAGCAGGGATGAGCAGTTCTTC.

The CDR3 sequence: CASSLTGRNTGELFF. The CDR3 region has the DNA TGTGCCAGTAGTCTGACAGGGCGGAACACCGGGGAGCTGTTTTTT. The rearrangement links TRBV19 to TRBJ2-2, with TRBD1 matching over 7 bases. The ends lost 5 bases at V and 1 base at J; junction bases unmatched: 4. CDR3 length equals 15 residues. CDR1 is LNHDA and CDR2 is SQIVND in the germline V gene (reference sequence).

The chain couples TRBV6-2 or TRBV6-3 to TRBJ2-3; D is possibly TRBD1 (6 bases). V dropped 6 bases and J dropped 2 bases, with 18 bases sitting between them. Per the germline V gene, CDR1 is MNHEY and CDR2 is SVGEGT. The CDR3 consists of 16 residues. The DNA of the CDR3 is TGTGCCAGCAGCCCCCACCGAGGACAGTCCACAGATACGCAGTATTTT. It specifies CASSPHRGQSTDTQYF.

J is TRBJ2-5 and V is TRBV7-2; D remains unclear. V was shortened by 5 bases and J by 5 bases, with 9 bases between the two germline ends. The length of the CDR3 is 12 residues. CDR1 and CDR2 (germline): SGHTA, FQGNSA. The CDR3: CASSTFRETQYF. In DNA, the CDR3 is TGTGCCAGCAGCACGTTTCGGGAGACCCAGTACTTC.

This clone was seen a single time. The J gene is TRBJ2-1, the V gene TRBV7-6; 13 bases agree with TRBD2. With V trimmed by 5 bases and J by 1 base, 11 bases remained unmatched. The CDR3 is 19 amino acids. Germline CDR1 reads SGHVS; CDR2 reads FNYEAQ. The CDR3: CASSHGGLAGRVSYNEQFF. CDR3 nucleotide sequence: TGTGCCAGCAGCCACGGGGGACTAGCGGGAAGGGTATCCTACAATGAGCAGTTCTTC.

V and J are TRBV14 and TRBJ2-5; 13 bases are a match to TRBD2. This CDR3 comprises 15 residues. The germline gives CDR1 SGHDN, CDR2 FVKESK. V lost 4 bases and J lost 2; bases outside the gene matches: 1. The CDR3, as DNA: TGTGCCAGCAGCCCGGGACTAGCGGGACAAGAGACCCAGTACTTC. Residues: CASSPGLAGQETQYF.

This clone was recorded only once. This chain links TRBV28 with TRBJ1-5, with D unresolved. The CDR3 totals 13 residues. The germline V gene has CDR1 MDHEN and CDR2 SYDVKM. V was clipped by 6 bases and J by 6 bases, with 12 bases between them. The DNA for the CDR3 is TGTGCCAGCAGAAAACGGGGTGGTCAGCCCCAGCATTTT. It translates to CASRKRGGQPQHF.

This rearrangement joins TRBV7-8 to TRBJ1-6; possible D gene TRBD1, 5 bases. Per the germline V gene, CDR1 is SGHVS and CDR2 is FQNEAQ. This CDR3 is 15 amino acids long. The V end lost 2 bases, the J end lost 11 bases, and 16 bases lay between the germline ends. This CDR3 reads CASSLSGSRGAPLHF. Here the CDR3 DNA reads TGTGCCAGCAGCTTATCGGGCTCCCGGGGGGCACCCCTCCACTTT.

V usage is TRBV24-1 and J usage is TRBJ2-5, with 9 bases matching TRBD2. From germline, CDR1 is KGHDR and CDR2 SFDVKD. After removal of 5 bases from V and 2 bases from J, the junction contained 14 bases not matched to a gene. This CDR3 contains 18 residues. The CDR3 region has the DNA TGTGCCACCAGTGGGAATTGGGACCCTAGCGGGGCTCAAGAGACCCAGTACTTC. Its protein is CATSGNWDPSGAQETQYF.

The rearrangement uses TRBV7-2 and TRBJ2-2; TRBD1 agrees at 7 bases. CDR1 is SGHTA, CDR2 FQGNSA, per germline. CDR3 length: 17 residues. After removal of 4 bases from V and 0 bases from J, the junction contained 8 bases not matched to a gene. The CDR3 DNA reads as TGTGCCAGCAGCTCGAGAGGGGGCCTGGCGAACACCGGGGAGCTGTTTTTT. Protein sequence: CASSSRGGLANTGELFF.